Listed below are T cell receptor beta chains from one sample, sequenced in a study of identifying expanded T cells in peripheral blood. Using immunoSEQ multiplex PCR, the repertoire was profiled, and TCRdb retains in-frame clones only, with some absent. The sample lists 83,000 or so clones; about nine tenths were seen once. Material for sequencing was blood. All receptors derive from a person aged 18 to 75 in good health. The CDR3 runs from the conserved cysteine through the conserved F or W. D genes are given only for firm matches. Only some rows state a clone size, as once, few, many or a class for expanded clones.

cdr3_aa: CASVNSDRGYGYTF
cdr3_nt: TGTGCCAGCGTAAATTCGGACAGGGGTTATGGCTACACCTTC
j_call: TRBJ1-2
d_call: TRBD1
v_call: TRBV7-2
clone_size: .

cdr3_aa: CASSLKATSYEQYF
cdr3_nt: TGTGCCAGCAGTTTAAAGGCAACCTCCTACGAGCAGTACTTC
j_call: TRBJ2-7
d_call: .
v_call: TRBV27
clone_size: .

cdr3_aa: CASSSDGHEQFF
cdr3_nt: TGCGCCAGCAGCTCCGACGGGCATGAGCAGTTCTTC
j_call: TRBJ2-1
d_call: .
v_call: TRBV5-1
clone_size: .

cdr3_aa: CASSLAGGPSYEQYF
cdr3_nt: TGTGCCAGCAGTCTAGCGGGAGGACCCTCCTACGAGCAGTACTTC
j_call: TRBJ2-7
d_call: TRBD2
v_call: TRBV28
clone_size: .

cdr3_aa: CASSEQIAGGLETQYF
cdr3_nt: TGCGCCAGCAGTGAGCAGATAGCGGGGGGGTTGGAGACCCAGTACTTC
j_call: TRBJ2-5
d_call: TRBD2
v_call: TRBV10-2
clone_size: .

cdr3_aa: CASSIWETQYF
cdr3_nt: TGTGCCAGTAGTATATGGGAGACCCAGTACTTC
j_call: TRBJ2-5
d_call: .
v_call: TRBV19
clone_size: .

cdr3_aa: CASTTTSGRITRSYNEQFF
cdr3_nt: TGTGCCAGCACCACGACTAGCGGGAGGATCACTCGCTCCTACAATGAGCAGTTCTTC
j_call: TRBJ2-1
d_call: TRBD2
v_call: TRBV11-2
clone_size: .

cdr3_aa: CASGLKMNTEAFF
cdr3_nt: TGCGCCAGCGGACTGAAAATGAACACTGAAGCTTTCTTT
j_call: TRBJ1-1
d_call: .
v_call: TRBV5-1
clone_size: .

cdr3_aa: CASLTTNGQYF
cdr3_nt: TGTGCCAGCCTGACGACGAACGGGCAGTACTTC
j_call: TRBJ2-7
d_call: .
v_call: TRBV6-1
clone_size: .

cdr3_aa: CASSKLAVNTEAFF
cdr3_nt: TGTGCCAGCAGCAAGCTGGCAGTGAACACTGAAGCTTTCTTT
j_call: TRBJ1-1
d_call: .
v_call: TRBV21-1
clone_size: once

cdr3_aa: CASSKWDGNQPQHF
cdr3_nt: TGTGCCAGCAGTAAATGGGACGGCAATCAGCCCCAGCATTTT
j_call: TRBJ1-5
d_call: .
v_call: TRBV6-5
clone_size: .

cdr3_aa: CASSGTTGELFF
cdr3_nt: TGTGCCAGCTCAGGGACCACCGGGGAGCTGTTTTTT
j_call: TRBJ2-2
d_call: .
v_call: TRBV7-9
clone_size: .

cdr3_aa: CASSLRWEAPYEQYF
cdr3_nt: TGTGCCAGCAGCTTACGGTGGGAGGCCCCCTACGAGCAGTACTTC
j_call: TRBJ2-7
d_call: .
v_call: TRBV7-2
clone_size: .

cdr3_aa: CASSLGALGDEQYF
cdr3_nt: TGTGCCAGCAGCTTGGGAGCTTTGGGCGACGAGCAGTACTTC
j_call: TRBJ2-7
d_call: .
v_call: TRBV5-6
clone_size: .